This record looks at one T cell receptor beta chain sequence and its context. V was clipped by 3 bases and J by 4 bases; unmatched bases: 13. The germline V gene encodes CDR1 LNHDA and CDR2 SQIVND (reference sequence). The CDR3 length is 17 residues. CDR3 regions of TCR beta were amplified from RNA transcripts. HTBI-primed first-round RT-PCR preceded second-round multiplex PCR. TCRdb itself ran the multiplex PCR reads through MiXCR, one entry per CDR3 protein. Counted here are some 240,000 distinct CDR3 sequences, about 46% occurring once; the ten biggest clones make up 40% to 55%. The source of the sample is a study of Graves' ophthalmopathy and Graves' hyperthyroidism. Study-wide context: Peripheral blood was collected at initial diagnosis, before any treatment.

The clonotype comes from an adult man with Graves' ophthalmopathy. The chain combines TRBV19 with TRBJ1-2, with 8 bases lining up with TRBD1. Sequencing input: peripheral blood. Here the CDR3 reads CASSIPGRQGAGYGYTF. The CDR3 region has the DNA TGTGCCAGTAGTATCCCCGGGCGGCAGGGGGCTGGCTATGGCTACACCTTC.